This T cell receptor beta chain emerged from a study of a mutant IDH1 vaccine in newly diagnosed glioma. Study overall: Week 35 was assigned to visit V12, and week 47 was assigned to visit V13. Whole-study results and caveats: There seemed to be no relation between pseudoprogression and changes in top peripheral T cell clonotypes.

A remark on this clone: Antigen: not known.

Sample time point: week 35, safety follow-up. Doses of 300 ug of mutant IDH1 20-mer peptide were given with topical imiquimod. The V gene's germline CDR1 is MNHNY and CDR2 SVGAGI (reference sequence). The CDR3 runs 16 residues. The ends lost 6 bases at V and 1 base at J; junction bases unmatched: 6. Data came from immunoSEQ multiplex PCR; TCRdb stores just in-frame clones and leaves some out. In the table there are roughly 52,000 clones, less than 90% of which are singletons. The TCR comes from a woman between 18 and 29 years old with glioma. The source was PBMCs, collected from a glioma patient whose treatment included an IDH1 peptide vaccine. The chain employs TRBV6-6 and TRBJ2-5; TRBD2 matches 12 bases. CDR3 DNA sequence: TGTGCCAGCAGCCTCGGACTAGCGGGGCCCCAAGAGACCCAGTACTTC. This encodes CASSLGLAGPQETQYF.